These 4 T cell receptor beta chains were sequenced from one sample in a study of OX40 agonist ivuxolimab in advanced cancers. Produced via immunoSEQ multiplex PCR; TCRdb's table is partial and in-frame only. This repertoire shows approximately 79,000 clones, 85% to 90% found once; its top ten account for approximately 0.99%. The sequences come from CD4+ or CD8+ T cells sorted from blood, collected in a trial of the OX40 agonist ivuxolimab. The receptors stem from an adult with an advanced solid tumor such as melanoma, head and neck, liver or kidney cancer.

The V call is TRBV29-1, the J call TRBJ2-3; the D gene is possibly TRBD2 (5 bases). The CDR3 is made up of 15 amino acids. V lost 1 base to trimming and J lost 2 bases, with 13 bases between them. CDR1 and CDR2 from the germline V gene are SQVTM and ANQGSEA. The CDR3 DNA reads TGCAGCGTTGAAGTCGCCGGAGGATCCACAGATACGCAGTATTTT. Translating gives CSVEVAGGSTDTQYF.

The chain has TRBV29-1 and TRBJ1-2; possibly TRBD1 for D (5 bases). The CDR3 extends over 9 amino acids. Trimming took off 4 bases at V and 13 bases at J, with 10 bases between the two ends. CDR1 is SQVTM and CDR2 is ANQGSEA in the germline V gene. The CDR3 region is CSVGGGPTF. The CDR3 region has the DNA TGCAGCGTTGGTGGGGGTCCCACCTTC.

CDR3 sequence reads: CAISGGTGDGYTF. CDR3 DNA sequence: TGTGCCATCAGCGGGGGGACAGGGGATGGCTACACCTTC. The V gene is TRBV10-3, the J gene TRBJ1-2; 10 bases fit TRBD1. The junction had 4 bases not matched to a gene; V was cut back by 6 bases and J by 6 bases. Germline lookup yields CDR1 ENHRY and CDR2 SYGVKD. CDR3 length: 13 amino acids.

The chain links TRBV6-5 to TRBJ1-3; weak D call: TRBD1 (5 bases). This CDR3 has 15 amino acids. Trimming stripped 2 bases from V and 0 bases from J, with 8 bases between. CDR1 MNHEY and CDR2 SVGAGI come from the germline V gene. CDR3 sequence: CASSYPGNSGNTIYF. DNA of the CDR3: TGTGCCAGCAGTTACCCAGGGAACTCTGGAAACACCATATATTTT.